This TCR beta chain was identified in a study of T cell clonotyping in hematopoietic cell transplantation. Sequencing was performed with immunoSEQ multiplex PCR; in TCRdb, only in-frame clones are kept and a portion is missing. The data hold about 16,000 clones, with 60% to 85% observed a single time. Details on this clone: The antigen is not known.

Regarding the study as a whole: Few recipient clonotypes overlapped donors; over 95% were de novo at given depth. Cells were unsorted, so CD4 and CD8 contributions were not separated. Broader posttransplant TCR repertoire diversity was predicted by graft donor and pretransplant recipient Inverse Simpson Index values. Recipient TCR diversity dropped after transplant; expanded clonotypes rose from day 30 to 180.

The CDR3 is 13 amino acids. Germline loops: CDR1 SGHTA, CDR2 FQGNSA. V shed 6 bases and J shed 7 bases, with 13 bases lying between them. Sequencing was performed on peripheral blood mononuclear cells. The V and J genes are TRBV7-2 and TRBJ1-5; D ambiguous. This receptor was obtained from a woman aged 55-70 years in good health. Some clones in this sample may be carry-over from other donors' samples. Here the CDR3 DNA reads TGTGCCAGCAGGATCTCCGTCGGGCAGCCCCAGCATTTT. Translation gives CASRISVGQPQHF.